This T cell receptor (beta chain) originates from a study of early T cells in non-severe SARS-CoV-2 infection. Study results and limitations: Private and CD4 specificities were missed by VDJdb matching, skewed to anti-spike CD8.

Attachment of unique molecular identifiers was made to individual cDNA molecules. TCRdb passed the 5' RACE reads through MiXCR, listing each CDR3 protein once. The sample lists tens of thousands of distinct CDR3 sequences; roughly 11% were seen once. As to this clonotype: The target antigen is unknown.

Material for sequencing was whole blood. The TCR was taken from an adult who was a healthcare worker with PCR-confirmed SARS-CoV-2 infection or an uninfected control (not recorded which).

The chain's CDR3 is CASSQGDPGGAGTGELFF. DNA of the CDR3: TGCGCCAGCAGCCAAGGTGATCCAGGGGGCGCTGGTACCGGGGAGCTGTTTTTT. V gene TRBV4-1 combines with J gene TRBJ2-2, with TRBD1 matching over 8 bases. The germline CDR1 and CDR2 sequences are MGHRA and YSYEKL. The length of the CDR3 is 18 residues. V was clipped by 1 base and J by 5 bases; unmatched bases: 12.